These 6 T cell receptor beta chains were sequenced from one sample in a study of shared clonotypes between healthy human individuals. Profiled with immunoSEQ multiplex PCR; TCRdb holds only in-frame clones, not every one. The sample consists of 2 million to 3 million clones, roughly 92% of them appearing once. Specimen: naive CD4+ T cells sorted from blood. The subset was: CD45RA+ positively selected. The source is a man younger than 35 in good health.

The J gene is TRBJ1-6, the V gene TRBV19; TRBD1 might be the D (6 bases). In germline, CDR1 is LNHDA, CDR2 SQIVND (reference sequence). Trimming cost V 6 bases and J 9 bases, with 12 bases left between them. The CDR3 contains 13 residues. DNA for the CDR3: TGTGCCAGTAGAGGACAGTCCTCTTCACCCCTCCACTTT. It yields the protein CASRGQSSSPLHF.

The chain couples TRBV7-9 to TRBJ2-7; the D gene is possibly TRBD1 (6 bases). The CDR3 consists of 14 residues. V was pared by 6 bases and J by 3 bases, with 15 bases between. The V gene's germline CDR1 is SEHNR and CDR2 FQNEAQ (reference sequence). In DNA, the CDR3 is TGTGCCAGCAGGTCCGGAACAGGGATCTACGAGCAGTACTTC. Its translation is CASRSGTGIYEQYF.

This rearrangement joins TRBV5-8 to TRBJ2-5; D remains unclear. Deletions cut 1 base from V and 5 bases from J, with 18 bases between. CDR1 and CDR2 from the germline V gene are SGHTS and YDEGEE. CDR3 length: 16 amino acids. The CDR3 region is CASSLTVTKFEETQYF. CDR3 nucleotide sequence: TGTGCCAGCAGCTTGACTGTCACGAAATTCGAGGAGACCCAGTACTTC.

Of note for this clone: This specimen includes other DNA sequences encoding the same CDR3. The gene calls are TRBV5-1 and TRBJ2-1; the D call may be TRBD1 or TRBD2 (6 bases each). Germline V gives CDR1 SGHRS, CDR2 YFSETQ. The V gene lost 2 bases and the J gene lost 2 bases, with 11 bases spanning the gap. There are 15 residues in the CDR3. Here the CDR3 reads CASSLGGGPYNEQFF. The CDR3 DNA reads TGCGCCAGCAGCTTAGGTGGGGGGCCCTACAATGAGCAGTTCTTC.

CDR3 sequence: CASTPFRGHSRGNTIYF. The DNA of the CDR3 is TGCGCCAGCACCCCCTTCAGGGGGCACAGTCGGGGAAACACCATATATTTT. V gene TRBV23-1 combines with J gene TRBJ1-3; TRBD1 agrees at 8 bases. TRBV23-1 belongs to the ORF category, with a function that is uncertain. This CDR3 is 17 amino acids long. V lost 7 bases to trimming and J lost 4 bases; unmatched junction nucleotides: 15.

The chain links TRBV30 to TRBJ2-3, with 7 bases lining up with TRBD1. The ends lost 7 bases at V and 5 bases at J; junction bases unmatched: 12. The CDR3 is 14 amino acids. Germline values: CDR1 GTSNPN, CDR2 SVGIG (reference sequence). This CDR3 is CASTTGWYQDTQYF. Here the CDR3 DNA reads TGTGCCTCTACGACAGGGTGGTATCAAGATACGCAGTATTTT. The full variable domain, with the rest looked up from reference TRBV30 and TRBJ2-3, is SQTIHQWPATLVQPVGSPLSLECTVEGTSNPNLYWYRQAAGRGLQLLFYSVGIGQISSEVPQNLSASRPQDRQFILSSKKLLLSDSGFYLCASTTGWYQDTQYFGPGTRLTVL.